This is a list of T cell receptor beta chains from one sample in a study of cytomegalovirus exposure and HLA in healthy donors. Sequenced by immunoSEQ multiplex PCR; TCRdb stores in-frame clones only, minus some. The sample contains some 120,000 clones, 85% of which appear only once. The sequenced material came from PBMCs. Receptor source: a woman aged 25 to 39 in good health and CMV-seropositive. The CDR3 runs from the conserved cysteine through the conserved F or W. A D gene is named only where the DNA matches it firmly. Only some rows state a clone size, as once, few, many or a class for expanded clones.

v_call	j_call	d_call	clone_size	cdr3_nt	cdr3_aa
TRBV6-1	TRBJ2-1	-	-	TGTGCCAGCAGTGAAGCAGGCCCAGGGCTCTTCTACAATGAGCAGTTCTTC	CASSEAGPGLFYNEQFF
TRBV5-1	TRBJ2-1	-	-	TGCGCCAGCAGCTTTGAGGGGGAATATGAGCAGTTCTTC	CASSFEGEYEQFF
TRBV11-2	TRBJ2-1	TRBD2	-	TGTGCCAGCAGCTTCTTGGCGGGAGGTGCCTACAATGAGCAGTTCTTC	CASSFLAGGAYNEQFF
TRBV27	TRBJ2-7	TRBD2	-	TGTGCCAGCAGTTCCCAAGCGGGGGGCCTACTCTACGAGCAGTACTTC	CASSSQAGGLLYEQYF
TRBV6-5	TRBJ2-2	-	-	TGTGCCAGCAGGGCGGGACAGTCGAACACCGGGGAGCTGTTTTTT	CASRAGQSNTGELFF
TRBV10-3	TRBJ1-6	TRBD1	-	TGTGCCATCAGTGAGTCTGACAGGGGATATAATTCACCCCTCCACTTT	CAISESDRGYNSPLHF
TRBV7-6	TRBJ2-5	-	once	TGTGCCAGCAGCTTACAGGGTGAGACCCAGTACTTC	CASSLQGETQYF
TRBV6-5	TRBJ1-2	TRBD1	-	TGTGCCAGCAGCTTCCTCACAGGGGGCACGGGCTACACCTTC	CASSFLTGGTGYTF
TRBV6-5	TRBJ1-2	TRBD1	once	TGTGCCAGCAGTTACTCGGAGGGGGCGGGGGGCTACACCTTC	CASSYSEGAGGYTF
TRBV30	TRBJ1-4	TRBD1	-	TGTGCCTGGAGGAAAACAGGGGAGAATAATGAAAAACTGTTTTTT	CAWRKTGENNEKLFF
TRBV9	TRBJ2-2	-	-	TGTGCCAGCAGCGAGGGGGCCGGGGAGCTGTTTTTT	CASSEGAGELFF
TRBV5-1	TRBJ2-3	TRBD2	once	TGCGCCAGCAGCTTCGGGACTAGCGGGAGGGCCGGGGGAGATACGCAGTATTTT	CASSFGTSGRAGGDTQYF
TRBV28	TRBJ1-5	-	-	TGTGCCAGCAGTTGGGGTGGGGAGGGCAATCAGCCCCAGCATTTT	CASSWGGEGNQPQHF
TRBV19	TRBJ1-5	-	-	TGTGCCAGTAGTATGGTGAGACAGAGTAGCAATCAGCCCCAGCATTTT	CASSMVRQSSNQPQHF
TRBV28	TRBJ2-7	-	-	TGTGCCAGCAGTTTATTAGGGGGCGAGCAGTACTTC	CASSLLGGEQYF
TRBV28	TRBJ2-7	-	-	TGTGCCAGCAGGACCCCGGGACTGAGCGCCGAGCAGTACTTC	CASRTPGLSAEQYF
TRBV28	TRBJ1-3	-	-	TGTGCCAGCAGTTTACTTAAAAACACCATATATTTT	CASSLLKNTIYF
TRBV29-1	TRBJ2-4	-	-	TGCAGCGCCCAGGGCCGATTAGCCAAAAACATTCAGTACTTC	CSAQGRLAKNIQYF
TRBV2	TRBJ2-7	-	few	TGTGCCAGCATGGTAGGGGATGAGCAGTACTTC	CASMVGDEQYF
TRBV4-1	TRBJ1-1	TRBD1	once	TGCGCCAGCAGCTACCCCGGGACAGGTAACACTGAAGCTTTCTTT	CASSYPGTGNTEAFF
TRBV30	TRBJ1-1	-	once	TGTGCCTGGAGTGTAACGAGGTACGTTGAAGCTTTCTTT	CAWSVTRYVEAFF
TRBV2	TRBJ1-5	TRBD1	-	TGTGCCAGCAGTGCCGGGACAGGTGATCAGCCCCAGCATTTT	CASSAGTGDQPQHF
TRBV30	TRBJ1-2	TRBD1	-	TGTGCCTGGACCCCGGGACAGGGGAGCGGGGGTGACTATGGCTACACCTTC	CAWTPGQGSGGDYGYTF
TRBV19	TRBJ1-3	-	-	TGTGCCACCTCAGGGACTTCGGCTGGAAACACCATATATTTT	CATSGTSAGNTIYF
TRBV18	TRBJ2-7	-	-	TGTGCCAGCTCACCTACGGACAGCTACGAGCAGTACTTC	CASSPTDSYEQYF
TRBV13	TRBJ2-1	-	once	TGTGCCAGCAGCCTAGGTGGGGCGCGGATCTTC	CASSLGGARIF
TRBV19	TRBJ2-5	-	-	TGTGCCAGTAGCTCACAGGGACAAGAGACCCAGTACTTC	CASSSQGQETQYF
TRBV19	TRBJ1-2	TRBD1	-	TGTGCCGGCAAAGACAGGGACTATGGCTACACCTTC	CAGKDRDYGYTF
TRBV12-5	TRBJ1-1	-	-	TGTGCTAGTGGTTTGGAGGGTGGGGGCGGTTTCGTAATGAACACTGAAGCTTTCTTT	CASGLEGGGGFVMNTEAFF
TRBV18	TRBJ2-3	TRBD2	-	TGTGCCAGCTCACCTCAGCGGGGGGCTACAGATACGCAGTATTTT	CASSPQRGATDTQYF
TRBV28	TRBJ1-2	TRBD1	-	TGTGCCAGCAGTTGGACAGGGCCTGGCTACACCTTC	CASSWTGPGYTF
TRBV6-1	TRBJ1-2	TRBD1	-	TGTGCCAGCAGTTTGGGGACAGTGGAAAGCTATGGCTACACCTTC	CASSLGTVESYGYTF
TRBV18	TRBJ1-3	-	-	TGTGCCAGTTCCGACGACAGCTCTGGAAACACCATATATTTT	CASSDDSSGNTIYF
TRBV10-3	TRBJ1-2	-	-	TGTGCCATCAGTGAGGTCAACAGACCCTCCTATGGCTACACCTTC	CAISEVNRPSYGYTF
TRBV4-1	TRBJ2-2	-	-	TGCGCCAGCAGTGGAACCAGGGGGGAGGAGCTGTTTTTT	CASSGTRGEELFF
TRBV9	TRBJ2-3	TRBD1	-	TGTGCCAGCAGCCCGGGACAGTTCACAGATACGCAGTATTTT	CASSPGQFTDTQYF